The clone carrying this TCR beta chain came up a few times. No antigen is known for it. Whenever a sample was processed, at least 6 million PBMCs were isolated. A minimum of 5 micrograms of total RNA was extracted per sample. CDR3 length: 18 residues. V shed 3 bases, J shed 0 bases, and the junction held 14 bases outside the gene matches. Germline lookup yields CDR1 DFQATT and CDR2 SNEGSKA (reference sequence). This sample stems from a study of blood T cells in healthy people across ages. The study's findings and limits: CMV infection status of these donors was not known.

The authors ran a second PCR of about 6 to 11 cycles using a sample-barcoded 5' primer and a J-beta primer mix. TCRdb re-analysed the 5' RACE reads in MiXCR, keeping a single row per CDR3 protein. The sample lists fewer than 1 million distinct CDR3 sequences; 40% to 50% were seen once. Sequenced material: blood. This clonotype originated in a man aged 55 to 70 in good health. This chain uses TRBV20-1 with TRBJ2-3; TRBD2 matches 8 bases. The CDR3 DNA reads TGCAGTGCTAGGGTCTTGCGGGGGGCCCCTTCGAGCACAGATACGCAGTATTTT. This encodes CSARVLRGAPSSTDTQYF.